This T cell receptor beta chain was identified in a study of blood T cell repertoires in COVID-19. Across the whole study: Italy, Spain and the United States were the sources of the convalescent and acute COVID-19 samples.

As handled by the study authors: Reference gene primer amplification gave estimated nucleated cell counts. Assay used: immunoSEQ multiplex PCR; TCRdb lists only in-frame clones, some missing. The D gene and trimming were derived from the DNA, and the V and J assignments and clone size from that table. This sample yields more than 130,000 clones, of which under 90% are seen a single time; approximately 5.8% belongs to the top ten. V lost 2 bases and J lost 1, with 8 bases in between. The CDR3 covers 13 residues. Germline V lookup: CDR1 GTSNPN, CDR2 SVGIG (reference sequence). This chain links TRBV30 with TRBJ1-1; a weak D match, TRBD1 (5 bases). The TCR originated in a human donor in a cohort sampled during active COVID-19. Sequencing used peripheral blood. The CDR3 is CAWSRGWNTEAFF. The DNA of the CDR3 is TGTGCCTGGAGTAGGGGTTGGAACACTGAAGCTTTCTTT.